What follows are 17 T cell receptor beta chains derived from one specimen sequenced in a study of T cell responses to AZD1222 COVID-19 vaccine. Only in-frame clones appear in the TCRdb table, and some are missing; sequencing was by immunoSEQ multiplex PCR. The sample contains roughly 96,000 clones, roughly 90% of which appear only once. The sequenced sample was peripheral blood, obtained 28 days after the second AZD1222 dose. The receptors shown here come from an adult who received the AZD1222 COVID-19 vaccine.

The V call is TRBV5-1, the J call TRBJ1-1, with a tentative D call TRBD1 (5 bases). Germline V gives CDR1 SGHRS, CDR2 YFSETQ. The CDR3 has 16 amino acids. Trimming stripped 4 bases from V and 0 bases from J, with 16 bases between. CDR3 protein: CASSAAWGGMNTEAFF. CDR3 sequence (DNA): TGCGCCAGCAGCGCGGCGTGGGGGGGAATGAACACTGAAGCTTTCTTT. Looking up the rest from reference TRBV5-1 and TRBJ1-1 gives the full variable domain: KAGVTQTPRYLIKTRGQQVTLSCSPISGHRSVSWYQQTPGQGLQFLFEYFSETQRNKGNFPGRFSGRQFSNSRSEMNVSTLELGDSALYLCASSAAWGGMNTEAFFGQGTRLTVV.

The chain has TRBV28 and TRBJ1-1; D ambiguous. V was trimmed by 3 bases and J by 0 bases, leaving 14 bases between them. The V gene's germline CDR1 is MDHEN and CDR2 SYDVKM. The CDR3 totals 16 residues. The CDR3 loop reads CASSLGSRIMNTEAFF. CDR3 DNA: TGTGCCAGCAGTTTGGGCAGTCGGATTATGAACACTGAAGCTTTCTTT.

This sequence joins TRBV5-1 and TRBJ1-2; 9 bases fit TRBD1. The CDR3 length is 15 residues. CDR1 SGHRS and CDR2 YFSETQ come from the germline V gene. V gave up 4 bases and J gave up 2 bases; unmatched junction bases: 6. This chain's CDR3 is CASSTGQGSNYGYTF. DNA for the CDR3: TGCGCCAGCAGCACCGGACAGGGGTCAAACTATGGCTACACCTTC.

The chain is built from TRBV5-1 and TRBJ1-2, with D unclear. Trimming pared 0 bases from V and 7 bases from J, leaving 13 bases between. The CDR3 totals 14 residues. Per germline, CDR1 SGHRS and CDR2 YFSETQ. CDR3 protein: CASSLVVDNSGYTF. The CDR3 bases are TGCGCCAGCAGCTTGGTCGTAGATAATTCTGGCTACACCTTC.

This clone was seen a few times. The chain recombines TRBV9 with TRBJ1-3; tentatively, D is TRBD1 (6 bases). V gave up 3 bases and J gave up 2 bases, with 15 bases separating them. The germline V gene has CDR1 SGDLS and CDR2 YYNGEE. The CDR3 totals 16 residues. CDR3 amino acids: CASSAAGGAAGNTIYF. The DNA for the CDR3 is TGTGCCAGCAGCGCCGCCGGGGGGGCGGCTGGAAACACCATATATTTT. Looking up the rest from reference TRBV9 and TRBJ1-3 gives the full variable domain: DSGVTQTPKHLITATGQRVTLRCSPRSGDLSVYWYQQSLDQGLQFLIQYYNGEERAKGNILERFSAQQFPDLHSELNLSSLELGDSALYFCASSAAGGAAGNTIYFGEGSWLTVV.

The chain employs TRBV19 and TRBJ1-4; TRBD1 aligns across 9 bases. The trim removed 5 bases at V and 6 bases at J, leaving 4 bases unmatched. The CDR3 contains 14 residues. Germline-derived CDR1 and CDR2 are LNHDA and SQIVND (reference sequence). This CDR3 is CASSHRGRDEKLFF. CDR3 DNA: TGTGCCAGTAGTCACAGGGGGCGAGATGAAAAACTGTTTTTT.

CDR3 sequence: CASKSWGSSYEQYF. CDR3 DNA: TGTGCCAGTAAGAGCTGGGGAAGCTCCTACGAGCAGTACTTC. V is TRBV27 and J is TRBJ2-7; D is unresolved. Germline CDR1 and CDR2: MNHEY and SMNVEV (reference sequence). This CDR3 is built from 14 residues. Trimming left V 9 bases short and J 0 bases short, with 15 bases between.

This clone has more than one count but fewer than ten. The rearrangement joins TRBV7-3 to TRBJ1-6; 7 positions agree with TRBD1. V lost 3 bases to trimming and J lost 10 bases; unmatched junction nucleotides: 6. CDR1 is SGHTA, CDR2 FQGTGA, per germline. The CDR3 contains 14 residues. The CDR3 protein is CASSLVQGDSPLHF. The CDR3 DNA is TGTGCCAGCAGCTTGGTTCAGGGGGACTCACCCCTCCACTTT.

The rearrangement uses TRBV15 and TRBJ2-3, with D perhaps matching TRBD2 (7 bases). The ends were cut back, 8 bases at V and 0 bases at J, with 18 bases in the middle. Germline V CDR1 and CDR2: LNHNV, YYDKDF (reference sequence). The CDR3 loop spans 16 amino acids. As DNA, the CDR3 is TGTGCCACCTCGAAAAGGGGGGGTTCTAGCACAGATACGCAGTATTTT. Its protein product is CATSKRGGSSTDTQYF.

The chain joins TRBV2 to TRBJ2-3, with a tentative D call TRBD1 (5 bases). CDR3 length: 14 amino acids. With 6 bases removed from V and 4 bases from J, the gap between germline ends came to 14 bases. Germline V CDR1 and CDR2: SNHLY, FYNNEI. This chain's CDR3 is CASSRAGMADTQYF. CDR3 DNA sequence: TGTGCCAGCAGCCGGGCAGGGATGGCAGATACGCAGTATTTT.

The chain employs TRBV6-5 and TRBJ2-7; 8 bases map to TRBD2. This CDR3 spans 14 amino acids. Per the germline V gene, CDR1 is MNHEY and CDR2 is SVGAGI. V lost 8 bases to trimming and J lost 3 bases; unmatched junction nucleotides: 9. This chain's CDR3 is CASYPGTRSYEQYF. Here the CDR3 DNA reads TGTGCCAGCTACCCCGGGACTAGGAGCTACGAGCAGTACTTC.

J is TRBJ2-4 and V is TRBV2; TRBD1 might be the D (5 bases). The ends were cut back, 3 bases at V and 8 bases at J, with 14 bases in the middle. CDR3 length: 14 residues. Per germline, CDR1 SNHLY and CDR2 FYNNEI. The chain's CDR3 is CASSDPRASYIQYF. Here the CDR3 DNA reads TGTGCCAGCAGTGATCCCAGGGCCAGTTACATTCAGTACTTC.

The rearrangement links TRBV27 to TRBJ1-2; 7 bases fit TRBD1. This CDR3 region has 15 residues. Germline CDR1 MNHEY, CDR2 SMNVEV (reference sequence). J lost 0 bases, V lost 4 bases, and 5 bases had no gene match. CDR3 loop: CASSSGQASNYGYTF. The CDR3 bases are TGTGCCAGCAGTTCAGGACAGGCTTCTAACTATGGCTACACCTTC.

V is TRBV6-6 and J is TRBJ2-5; no firm D call. This CDR3 comprises 11 residues. CDR1 and CDR2 (germline): MNHNY, SVGAGI (reference sequence). Trimming left V 5 bases short and J 5 bases short, with 6 bases between. Here the CDR3 reads CASSRFETQYF. The CDR3 DNA follows: TGTGCCAGCAGTCGATTCGAGACCCAGTACTTC.

The chain joins TRBV5-1 to TRBJ2-2; weak D call: TRBD2 (6 bases). V lost 4 bases to trimming and J lost 4 bases, with 14 bases between them. The CDR3 is 15 residues long. CDR1 SGHRS and CDR2 YFSETQ come from the germline V gene. Written as DNA, the CDR3 is TGCGCCAGCAGCAAGGACGGGGAGGTCACCGGGGAGCTGTTTTTT. Translation gives CASSKDGEVTGELFF.

CDR3 amino acids: CALSPGQLNTIYF. As DNA, the CDR3 is TGTGCCTTATCACCGGGACAATTAAACACCATATATTTT. The rearrangement uses TRBV30 and TRBJ1-3; tentative D call: TRBD1 (6 bases). The CDR3 sequence is 13 residues long. Trimming removed 7 bases at V and 6 bases at J, with 16 bases between. Germline lookup yields CDR1 GTSNPN and CDR2 SVGIG (reference sequence). Looking up the rest from reference TRBV30 and TRBJ1-3 gives the full variable domain: SQTIHQWPATLVQPVGSPLSLECTVEGTSNPNLYWYRQAAGRGLQLLFYSVGIGQISSEVPQNLSASRPQDRQFILSSKKLLLSDSGFYLCALSPGQLNTIYFGEGSWLTVV.

This chain joins TRBV27 and TRBJ2-1; D not certain. V was trimmed by 2 bases and J by 2 bases, leaving 7 bases between them. The CDR3 runs 14 residues. Germline loops: CDR1 MNHEY, CDR2 SMNVEV (reference sequence). In DNA, the CDR3 is TGTGCCAGCAGTTTACAGTGGCCCTACAATGAGCAGTTCTTC. Encoded protein: CASSLQWPYNEQFF.